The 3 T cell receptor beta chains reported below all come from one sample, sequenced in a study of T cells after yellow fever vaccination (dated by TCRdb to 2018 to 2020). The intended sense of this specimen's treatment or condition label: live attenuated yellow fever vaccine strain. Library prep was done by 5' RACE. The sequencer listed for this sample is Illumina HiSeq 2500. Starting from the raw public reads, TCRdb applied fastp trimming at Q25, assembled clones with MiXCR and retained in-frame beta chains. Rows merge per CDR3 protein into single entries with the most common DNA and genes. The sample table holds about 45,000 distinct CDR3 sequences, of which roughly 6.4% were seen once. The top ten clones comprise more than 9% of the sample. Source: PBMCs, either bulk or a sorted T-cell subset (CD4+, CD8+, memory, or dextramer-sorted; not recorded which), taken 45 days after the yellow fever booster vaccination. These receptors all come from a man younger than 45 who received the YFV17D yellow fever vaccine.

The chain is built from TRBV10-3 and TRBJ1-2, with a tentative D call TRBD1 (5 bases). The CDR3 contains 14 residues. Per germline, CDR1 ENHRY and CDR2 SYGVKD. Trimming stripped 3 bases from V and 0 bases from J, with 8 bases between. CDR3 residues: CAISDGGTNYGYTF. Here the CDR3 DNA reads TGTGCCATCAGTGATGGGGGTACTAACTATGGCTACACCTTC.

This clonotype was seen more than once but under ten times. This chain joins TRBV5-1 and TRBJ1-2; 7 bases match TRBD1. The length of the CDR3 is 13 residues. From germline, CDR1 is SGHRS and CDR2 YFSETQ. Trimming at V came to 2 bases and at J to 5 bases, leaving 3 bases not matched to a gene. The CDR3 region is CASSFEGAYGYTF. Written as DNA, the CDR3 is TGCGCCAGCAGCTTCGAGGGGGCTTATGGCTACACCTTC. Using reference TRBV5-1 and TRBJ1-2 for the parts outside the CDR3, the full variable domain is KAGVTQTPRYLIKTRGQQVTLSCSPISGHRSVSWYQQTPGQGLQFLFEYFSETQRNKGNFPGRFSGRQFSNSRSEMNVSTLELGDSALYLCASSFEGAYGYTFGSGTRLTVV.

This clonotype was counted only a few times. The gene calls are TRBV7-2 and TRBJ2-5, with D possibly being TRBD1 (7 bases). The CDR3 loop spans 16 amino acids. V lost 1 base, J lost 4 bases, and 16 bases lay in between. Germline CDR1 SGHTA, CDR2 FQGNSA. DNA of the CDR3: TGTGCCAGCAGCTTAGGACAGGGAGGATTTGGAGAGACCCAGTACTTC. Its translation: CASSLGQGGFGETQYF.